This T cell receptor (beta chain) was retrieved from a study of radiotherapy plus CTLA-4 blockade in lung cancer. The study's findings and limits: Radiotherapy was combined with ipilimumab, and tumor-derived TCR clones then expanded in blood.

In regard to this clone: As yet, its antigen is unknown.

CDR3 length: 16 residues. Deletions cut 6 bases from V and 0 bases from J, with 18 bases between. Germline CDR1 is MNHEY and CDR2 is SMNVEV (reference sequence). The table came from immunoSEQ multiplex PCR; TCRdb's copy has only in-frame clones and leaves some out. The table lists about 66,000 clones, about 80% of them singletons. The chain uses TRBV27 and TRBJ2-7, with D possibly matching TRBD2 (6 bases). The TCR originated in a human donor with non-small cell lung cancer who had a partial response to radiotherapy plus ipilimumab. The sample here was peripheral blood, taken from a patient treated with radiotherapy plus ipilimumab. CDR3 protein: CASSRPGLAPSYEQYF. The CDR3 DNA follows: TGTGCCAGCAGCAGACCCGGGCTAGCGCCCTCCTACGAGCAGTACTTC.